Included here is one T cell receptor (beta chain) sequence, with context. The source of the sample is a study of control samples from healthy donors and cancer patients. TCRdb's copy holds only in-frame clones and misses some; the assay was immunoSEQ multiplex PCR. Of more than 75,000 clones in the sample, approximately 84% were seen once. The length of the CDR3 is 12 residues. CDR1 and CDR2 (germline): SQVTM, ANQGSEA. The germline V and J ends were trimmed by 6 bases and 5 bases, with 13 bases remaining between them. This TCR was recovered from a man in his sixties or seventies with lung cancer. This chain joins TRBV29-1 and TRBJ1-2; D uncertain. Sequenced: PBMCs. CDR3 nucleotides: TGCAGCGTCCACATGGGAAAGTATGGCTACACCTTC. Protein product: CSVHMGKYGYTF.